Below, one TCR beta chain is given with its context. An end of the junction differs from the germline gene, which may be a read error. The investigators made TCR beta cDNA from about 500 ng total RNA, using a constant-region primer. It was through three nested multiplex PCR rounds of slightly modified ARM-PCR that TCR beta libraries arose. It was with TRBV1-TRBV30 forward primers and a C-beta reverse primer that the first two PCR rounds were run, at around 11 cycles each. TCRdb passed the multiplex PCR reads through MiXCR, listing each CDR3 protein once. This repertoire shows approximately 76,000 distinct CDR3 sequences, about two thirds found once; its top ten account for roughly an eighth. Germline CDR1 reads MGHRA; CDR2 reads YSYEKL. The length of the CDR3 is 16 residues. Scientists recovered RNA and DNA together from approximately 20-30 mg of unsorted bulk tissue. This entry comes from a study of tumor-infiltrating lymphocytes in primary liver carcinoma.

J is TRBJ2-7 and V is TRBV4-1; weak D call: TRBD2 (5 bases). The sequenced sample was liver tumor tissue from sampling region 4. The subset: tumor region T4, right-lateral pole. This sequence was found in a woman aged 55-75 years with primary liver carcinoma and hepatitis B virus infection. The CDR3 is CANSQDFTGLGVEQYF. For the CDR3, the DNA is TGCGCCAACAGCCAAGATTTCACGGGGTTGGGCGTGGAGCAGTACTTC.